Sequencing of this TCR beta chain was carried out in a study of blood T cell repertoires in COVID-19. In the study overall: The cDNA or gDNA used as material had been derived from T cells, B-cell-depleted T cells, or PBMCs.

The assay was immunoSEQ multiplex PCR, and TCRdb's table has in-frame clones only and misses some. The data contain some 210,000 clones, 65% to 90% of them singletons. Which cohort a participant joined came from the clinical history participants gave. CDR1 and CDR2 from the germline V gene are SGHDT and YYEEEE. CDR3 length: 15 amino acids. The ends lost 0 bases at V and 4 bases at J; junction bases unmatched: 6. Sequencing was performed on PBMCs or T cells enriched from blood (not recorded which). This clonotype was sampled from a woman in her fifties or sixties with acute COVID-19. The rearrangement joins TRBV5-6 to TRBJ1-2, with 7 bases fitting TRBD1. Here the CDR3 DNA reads TGTGCCAGCAGCTTGGCGGAGGGGGCTGGCTATGGCTACACCTTC. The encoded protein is CASSLAEGAGYGYTF.